One sample yielded the 3 T cell receptor beta chains listed below, sequenced in a study of cytomegalovirus exposure and HLA in healthy donors. A multiplex PCR was run with 60 Vbeta primers and 13 Jbeta primers. Here immunoSEQ multiplex PCR was the method, and the copy in TCRdb shows in-frame clones only, minus some. The sample holds about 130,000 clones; 60% to 75% are singletons and the top ten take about 6%. Sequencing used PBMCs. The receptor set was obtained from a woman in her 50s in good health and CMV-seropositive.

This clone has only one observation. V and J are TRBV5-4 and TRBJ2-2; possible D gene TRBD2, 6 bases. The germline V and J ends were trimmed by 5 bases and 3 bases, with 17 bases remaining between them. The germline CDR1 and CDR2 sequences are SGHNT and YYREEE (reference sequence). The length of the CDR3 is 16 residues. The CDR3 loop reads CASRSRGALDTGELFF. The CDR3, as DNA: TGTGCCAGCAGAAGCCGCGGGGCCCTCGACACCGGGGAGCTGTTTTTT.

The V call is TRBV7-2, the J call TRBJ2-7, with D unresolved. This CDR3 is 12 amino acids long. Trimming took 5 bases from V and 0 from J, leaving 5 bases between them. Germline CDR1 and CDR2: SGHTA and FQGNSA. CDR3 bases: TGTGCCAGCAGCGCGAGCTCCTACGAGCAGTACTTC. This gives the protein CASSASSYEQYF.

This clone was found a few times. This sequence joins TRBV19 and TRBJ2-3, with 11 bases aligning to TRBD2. CDR3 size: 15 residues. V was pared by 2 bases and J by 10 bases, with 8 bases of the junction left unmatched. Germline V lookup: CDR1 LNHDA, CDR2 SQIVND (reference sequence). The CDR3 DNA follows: TGTGCCAGTAGTATAATTAGCGGGGGGGCCGGTCCGCAGTATTTT. It specifies CASSIISGGAGPQYF.